The clone carrying this TCR beta chain was counted a few times. Its antigen is not identified. This sample was included in a study of molecular identifiers for immune sequencing clone quantification. In germline, CDR1 is SGHDN, CDR2 FVKESK. The length of the CDR3 is 14 residues. V shed 4 bases and J 6 bases; nucleotides not matched to a gene: 1. The sorting of naive CD8 T cells used the CD8+CD4-CCR7+CD45RA+ phenotype. Whole-study findings and limits: Among 800,000 to 1,000,000 naive cells, as was reported, spiked Jurkat TCR RNA from one cell was detectable.

Previously described methods and listed TCR primers produced bulk TCR libraries. MiXCR was run by TCRdb on the PCR reads, yielding one entry per CDR3 protein. The table includes about 640,000 distinct CDR3 sequences, just under 20% detected once. The chain joins TRBV14 to TRBJ2-2, with 11 bases aligning to TRBD2. The sample was naive CD8+ T cells from blood, with Jurkat cell RNA spiked in. Subset in this sample: FACS-sorted CD8+CD4-CCR7+CD45RA+ naive T cells. The clonotype was recovered from a human donor in good health. Some libraries in this study had Jurkat cell RNA spiked in. CDR3 in amino acids: CASSRLAGSGELFF. The CDR3 nucleotides are TGTGCCAGCAGCCGACTAGCGGGGTCCGGGGAGCTGTTTTTT.